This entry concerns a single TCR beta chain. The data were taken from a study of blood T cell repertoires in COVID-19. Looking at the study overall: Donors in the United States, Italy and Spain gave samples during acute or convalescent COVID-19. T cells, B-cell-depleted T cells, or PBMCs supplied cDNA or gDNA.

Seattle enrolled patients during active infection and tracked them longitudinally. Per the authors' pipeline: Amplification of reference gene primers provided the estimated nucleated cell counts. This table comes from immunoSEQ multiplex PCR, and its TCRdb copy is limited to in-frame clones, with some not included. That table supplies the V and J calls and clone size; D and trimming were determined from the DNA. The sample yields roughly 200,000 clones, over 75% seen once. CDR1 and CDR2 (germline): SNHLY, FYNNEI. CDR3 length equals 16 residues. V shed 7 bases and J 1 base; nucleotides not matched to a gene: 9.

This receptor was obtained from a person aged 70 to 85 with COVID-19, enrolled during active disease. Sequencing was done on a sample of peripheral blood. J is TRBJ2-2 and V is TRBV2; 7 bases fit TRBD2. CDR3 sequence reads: CASMSGIQLNTGELFF. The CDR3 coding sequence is TGTGCCAGCATGAGCGGGATACAATTGAACACCGGGGAGCTGTTTTTT.